These T cell receptor beta chains were read from a single sample in a study of blood T cell repertoires in COVID-19. TCRdb's copy holds only in-frame clones and misses some; the assay was immunoSEQ multiplex PCR. The sample consists of about 360,000 clones, more than 85% of them appearing once. The specimen was peripheral blood. The receptors shown here come from a human donor in a cohort sampled during active COVID-19. Both conserved end residues are part of each CDR3. The order of the fields is J gene, clone size, V gene, D gene, CDR3 DNA, CDR3 protein. A D gene is named only where the DNA matches it firmly. The listing skips clone size in some rows; elsewhere it reads once, few, many or a size class.

>TRBJ1-4|.|TRBV6-5|TRBD1
TGTGCCAGCAGTCCACAGGGGCCCAATGAAAAACTGTTTTTT
CASSPQGPNEKLFF
>TRBJ2-1|.|TRBV10-1|.
TGCGCCAGCAGTGTGGCGAGATGGGGGGTTGAGCAGTTCTTC
CASSVARWGVEQFF
>TRBJ1-4|.|TRBV2|.
TGTGCCAGCAGTTCCGGGACAACTAATGAAAAACTGTTTTTT
CASSSGTTNEKLFF
>TRBJ1-2|.|TRBV13|.
TGTGCCAGCAGCGCCCGTGGGCGCGCTAACTATGGCTACACCTTC
CASSARGRANYGYTF
>TRBJ2-3|.|TRBV3-1/TRBV3-2|.
TGTGCCAGCAGCGTTGGGGGGATCGCAGATACGCAGTATTTT
CASSVGGIADTQYF
>TRBJ2-7|.|TRBV7-6|.
TGTGCCAGCAGCTTAGGACAGAGCTTCTACGAGCAGTACTTC
CASSLGQSFYEQYF
>TRBJ2-1|once|TRBV30|TRBD2
TGTGCCTGGTCGGCGGGAGAGGAATTCCATGAGCAGTTCTTC
CAWSAGEEFHEQFF
>TRBJ2-7|once|TRBV7-8|.
TGTGCCAGCAGCCCCGCGTTTTACGAGCAGTACTTC
CASSPAFYEQYF
>TRBJ2-1|.|TRBV7-3|.
TGTGCCAGCAGTCCCCAGAGGGGGAACAATGAGCAGTTCTTC
CASSPQRGNNEQFF
>TRBJ2-5|.|TRBV19|TRBD1
TGTGCCAGTAGTCCCCTCCCGGGACAGGGGGTGGAGACCCAGTACTTC
CASSPLPGQGVETQYF
>TRBJ2-7|once|TRBV3-1/TRBV3-2|TRBD2
TGTGCCAGCAGCCAAGGGGCGGGAGTTCGTGAGCAGTACTTC
CASSQGAGVREQYF
>TRBJ2-2|.|TRBV4-1|.
TGCGCCAGCAGCCCGGAGGTTGGAGGGCCCGGGGAGCTGTTTTTT
CASSPEVGGPGELFF
>TRBJ2-5|.|TRBV5-4|.
TGTGCCAGCAGCTTGCCAACAGCCAGCCAAGAGACCCAGTACTTC
CASSLPTASQETQYF
>TRBJ1-3|.|TRBV9|.
TGTGCCAGCAGCGTTCGGCCAGGGGCCTCTGGAAACACCATATATTTT
CASSVRPGASGNTIYF
>TRBJ2-3|once|TRBV4-2|TRBD2
TGTGCCAGCAGCCAAGCCGAGCGGGGGGGCCTAGATACGCAGTATTTT
CASSQAERGGLDTQYF
>TRBJ2-3|.|TRBV3-1/TRBV3-2|TRBD2
TGTGCCAGCAGCCAAGACCTTGCGGGGGGGATCACAGATACGCAGTATTTT
CASSQDLAGGITDTQYF
>TRBJ2-1|.|TRBV2|TRBD1
TGTGCCAGTTACAGGGGCAGTGAGCAGTTCTTC
CASYRGSEQFF
>TRBJ2-3|.|TRBV9|.
TGTGCCAGCAGCGTAGAAGGGGGTCCCGCCACAGATACGCAGTATTTT
CASSVEGGPATDTQYF
>TRBJ1-6|.|TRBV25-1|.
TGTGCCAGCAGCGACCCACAGGGCTACTCACCCCTCCACTTT
CASSDPQGYSPLHF
>TRBJ1-4|.|TRBV5-1|.
TGCGCCAGCAAAGGGGCGGCAACTAATGAAAAACTGTTTTTT
CASKGAATNEKLFF
>TRBJ2-2|.|TRBV27|.
TGTGCCAGCAGCCCTACAGGGCCCGGGGAGCTGTTTTTT
CASSPTGPGELFF
>TRBJ1-1|.|TRBV15|TRBD1
TGTGCCACCAGCCAAGACAGGGCCACTGAAGCTTTCTTT
CATSQDRATEAFF
>TRBJ2-3|.|TRBV9|.
TGTGCCAGCAGCGTACGGGGGAATCAGGCAGATACGCAGTATTTT
CASSVRGNQADTQYF